The T cell receptor beta chain under discussion was sequenced for a study of patients and donors after allogeneic stem cell transplantation. CDR3 length: 14 residues. V was shortened by 7 bases and J by 9 bases, with 16 bases between the two germline ends. Germline values: CDR1 MDHEN, CDR2 SYDVKM. TCRdb fed the RT-PCR reads into MiXCR, producing one record per CDR3 protein. The sample includes 17,000 or so distinct CDR3 sequences, under 30% of them seen just once. Sequences were obtained from blood, either unsorted or a sorted T cell fraction (not recorded which). The TCR sequence derives from a human donor who was either an allogeneic HSCT recipient or a stem cell or donor lymphocyte infusion donor (not recorded which). It is not recorded whose cells these are; they may come from a transplant donor. The chain employs TRBV28 and TRBJ1-6; no reliable D call. In DNA form, the CDR3 reads TGTGCCAGCACCCTGTGGGGTTTTGGTTCACCCCTCCACTTT. It codes for CASTLWGFGSPLHF.